One and the same sample provided the 21 T cell receptor beta chains below, sequenced in a study of CD8 T cells in ankylosing spondylitis. Whole-study results and caveats: Seemingly distinctive of ankylosing spondylitis blood was a TCR beta motif formed by eight highly homologous variants.

TCRdb ran MiXCR on the 5' RACE reads and lists one entry per CDR3 protein. The profile shows 200,000 to 250,000 distinct CDR3 sequences, around 16% of them singletons. The antigens of these receptors remain unknown. The sample taken for sequencing was blood, either unsorted or a sorted T cell fraction (not recorded which). Source of these receptors: a male donor with ankylosing spondylitis.

This rearrangement joins TRBV6-2 or TRBV6-3 to TRBJ2-5, with D possibly being TRBD1 or TRBD2 (5 bases each). The CDR3 spans 15 residues. Deletions cut 3 bases from V and 1 base from J, with 12 bases between. Looked up from germline, CDR1 is MNHEY and CDR2 is SVGEGT. CDR3 protein: CASSYWMGTQETQYF. CDR3 coding DNA: TGTGCCAGCAGTTATTGGATGGGGACCCAAGAGACCCAGTACTTC.

This sequence joins TRBV11-2 and TRBJ2-5, with TRBD2 as a possible D gene (6 bases). The CDR3 consists of 14 residues. CDR1 and CDR2 from the germline V gene are SGHAT and FQNNGV. V was clipped by 5 bases and J by 5 bases, with 15 bases between them. DNA of the CDR3: TGTGCCAGCAGCCACGTCGGGGGTGGGGAGACCCAGTACTTC. Residues: CASSHVGGGETQYF.

The chain joins TRBV11-1 to TRBJ2-3, with 9 bases lining up with TRBD2. The CDR3 consists of 18 residues. V dropped 5 bases and J dropped 6; count of bases not matched to a gene: 18. Germline CDR1 SGHAT, CDR2 FQDESV (reference sequence). CDR3 loop: CASSPQEYGTSTGDTQYF. CDR3 bases: TGTGCCAGCAGCCCCCAGGAGTATGGGACTAGCACTGGGGATACGCAGTATTTT.

This clonotype was seen only a few times. The chain uses TRBV28 and TRBJ2-7; 10 bases are shared with TRBD2. Germline V CDR1 and CDR2: MDHEN, SYDVKM. This CDR3 contains 16 residues. V was pared by 7 bases and J by 5 bases, with 14 bases of the junction left unmatched. In DNA, the CDR3 is TGTGCCAGCACCTCCGGGACTAGCGAAGGGTGGGACGAGCAGTACTTC. Translating it yields CASTSGTSEGWDEQYF.

This chain links TRBV27 with TRBJ2-3; D possibly uses TRBD1 or TRBD2 (6 bases each). The CDR3 is made up of 15 amino acids. Germline CDR1 is MNHEY and CDR2 is SMNVEV (reference sequence). Trimming removed 3 bases from V and 2 bases from J, with 12 bases in between. CDR3 in amino acids: CASSLGASDTDTQYF. The CDR3 DNA reads as TGTGCCAGCAGTTTGGGGGCTAGCGACACAGATACGCAGTATTTT.

The V gene is TRBV7-9, the J gene TRBJ2-7, with D perhaps given as TRBD1 or TRBD2 (5 bases each). The germline V and J ends were trimmed by 6 bases and 2 bases, with 23 bases remaining between them. CDR3 size: 17 residues. Per the germline V gene, CDR1 is SEHNR and CDR2 is FQNEAQ (reference sequence). CDR3 residues: CASSPPLGERAAYEQYF. The CDR3 bases are TGTGCCAGCAGTCCCCCTTTGGGGGAGAGGGCCGCCTACGAGCAGTACTTC.

There are a few counts of this clonotype. The rearrangement links TRBV12-3 or TRBV12-4 to TRBJ2-1; 9 bases are shared with TRBD2. The CDR3 has 16 amino acids. V was clipped by 5 bases and J by 9 bases; unmatched bases: 14. As DNA, the CDR3 is TGTGCCAGCAGTACCAGATGGCCTAGCGGGAACACTGAGCAGTTCTTC. It translates to CASSTRWPSGNTEQFF.

The V and J genes are TRBV19 and TRBJ2-1, with D maybe TRBD1 (5 bases). V was trimmed by 1 base and J by 4 bases, leaving 8 bases between them. CDR1 LNHDA and CDR2 SQIVND come from the germline V gene (reference sequence). The CDR3 runs to 14 residues. CDR3 amino acids: CASSIGGTYNEQFF. The DNA of the CDR3 is TGTGCCAGTAGTATAGGGGGCACTTACAATGAGCAGTTCTTC.

The rearrangement uses TRBV11-2 and TRBJ2-7, with 8 bases matching TRBD1. The CDR3 is made up of 18 amino acids. The germline V gene has CDR1 SGHAT and CDR2 FQNNGV. V shed 1 base and J 1 base; nucleotides not matched to a gene: 12. As DNA, the CDR3 is TGTGCCAGCAGCTTAGGCGATTGGACCGGGACAGGATCCTACGAGCAGTACTTC. It yields the protein CASSLGDWTGTGSYEQYF.

The chain couples TRBV24-1 to TRBJ2-2; no clear D gene. Germline lookup yields CDR1 KGHDR and CDR2 SFDVKD. V was clipped by 6 bases and J by 3 bases, with 7 bases between them. This CDR3 contains 13 residues. CDR3 DNA sequence: TGTGCCACCAGTAACAGAGACACCGGGGAGCTGTTTTTT. As protein: CATSNRDTGELFF.

This chain uses TRBV7-9 with TRBJ1-1; D unresolved. The CDR3 has 15 residues. V lost 8 bases, J lost 4 bases, and 20 bases lay in between. Germline CDR1 is SEHNR and CDR2 is FQNEAQ (reference sequence). This CDR3 is CASFTARLDLTEAFF. Written as DNA, the CDR3 is TGTGCCAGCTTTACAGCACGACTGGATCTCACTGAAGCTTTCTTT.

This clonotype was observed once. The rearrangement uses TRBV11-1 and TRBJ2-1; TRBD2 matches at 9 bases. V lost 3 bases, J lost 4 bases, and 16 bases stayed unmatched. The CDR3 extends over 19 amino acids. CDR1 SGHAT and CDR2 FQDESV come from the germline V gene (reference sequence). Written as DNA, the CDR3 is TGTGCCAGCAGCTTCCTGACTAGCGGCGACTCTATCCGGTACAATGAGCAGTTCTTC. It encodes CASSFLTSGDSIRYNEQFF.

This clonotype was counted only a few times. The V call is TRBV11-2, the J call TRBJ2-4; 9 bases fit TRBD2. The CDR3 runs 14 residues. V lost 5 bases and J lost 4; bases outside the gene matches: 3. The germline CDR1 and CDR2 sequences are SGHAT and FQNNGV. The DNA for the CDR3 is TGTGCCAGCAGCCGGACTAGCGAAAAAAACATTCAGTACTTC. Protein product: CASSRTSEKNIQYF.

This clonotype was observed many times. This chain joins TRBV12-3 or TRBV12-4 and TRBJ2-5, with D possibly being TRBD1 (6 bases). Trimming stripped 10 bases from V and 0 bases from J, with 18 bases between. The CDR3 totals 15 residues. CDR3 sequence: CATRRRQGNQETQYF. The DNA for the CDR3 is TGTGCCACCCGACGTAGGCAGGGGAACCAAGAGACCCAGTACTTC.

This clonotype was counted only a few times. CDR3 amino acids: CSASGGQTNTEAFF. The CDR3 DNA is TGCAGTGCTAGTGGGGGACAGACTAACACTGAAGCTTTCTTT. This rearrangement joins TRBV20-1 to TRBJ1-1, with 7 positions matching TRBD1. The J segment lost 2 bases and the V segment lost 3 bases, leaving 6 bases of the junction unmatched. CDR1 is DFQATT and CDR2 is SNEGSKA in the germline V gene (reference sequence). This CDR3 contains 14 residues.

A few counts support this clonotype. This chain connects TRBV4-1 to TRBJ2-7, with D maybe TRBD2 (7 bases). V lost 1 base and J 4 bases, leaving 14 bases between the germline ends. The length of the CDR3 is 15 residues. Germline lookup yields CDR1 MGHRA and CDR2 YSYEKL. CDR3 residues: CASSQGAGEGYEQYF. The CDR3 DNA is TGCGCCAGCAGCCAAGGGGCAGGGGAGGGATACGAGCAGTACTTC.

This rearrangement joins TRBV5-8 to TRBJ2-7; D is uncertain. CDR1 SGHTS and CDR2 YDEGEE come from the germline V gene. V lost 4 bases to trimming and J lost 3 bases, with 5 bases between them. This CDR3 comprises 11 residues. The CDR3 DNA sequence: TGTGCCAGCAGCACATTCTACGAGCAGTACTTC. Protein sequence: CASSTFYEQYF.

As concerns this clonotype: This clone may be a read error of a much larger clone one base away. The chain carries TRBV12-3 or TRBV12-4 and TRBJ2-3; 9 bases map to TRBD1. The CDR3 is 13 amino acids. The J segment lost 3 bases and the V segment lost 7 bases, leaving 2 bases of the junction unmatched. CDR3 protein: CASKGTGTDTQYF. CDR3 sequence (DNA): TGTGCCAGCAAGGGGACAGGGACAGATACGCAGTATTTT.

The rearrangement uses TRBV20-1 and TRBJ2-7; D may be TRBD1 or TRBD2 (5 bases each). V was trimmed by 0 bases and J by 5 bases, leaving 14 bases between them. Per the germline V gene, CDR1 is DFQATT and CDR2 is SNEGSKA (reference sequence). CDR3 size: 14 residues. The CDR3 nucleotides read TGCAGTGCTAGAGATTATTCCAGGGACCACGAGCAGTACTTC. This gives the protein CSARDYSRDHEQYF.

The rearrangement joins TRBV29-1 to TRBJ2-7, with 8 bases lining up with TRBD1. The CDR3 is 13 amino acids. Unmatched junction bases numbered 4, after V lost 6 bases and J lost 0 bases. Germline loops: CDR1 SQVTM, CDR2 ANQGSEA. The CDR3 sequence is CSVDRDDSYEQYF. DNA of the CDR3: TGCAGCGTGGACAGGGATGACTCCTACGAGCAGTACTTC.

The DNA of the CDR3 is TGTGCCAGCAGCCTGGACGGATCGAACACTGAAGCTTTCTTT. It yields the protein CASSLDGSNTEAFF. This chain joins TRBV11-2 and TRBJ1-1; D not certain. V lost 5 bases to trimming and J lost 1 base, with 11 bases between them. CDR1 is SGHAT and CDR2 is FQNNGV in the germline V gene. The CDR3 extends over 14 amino acids.